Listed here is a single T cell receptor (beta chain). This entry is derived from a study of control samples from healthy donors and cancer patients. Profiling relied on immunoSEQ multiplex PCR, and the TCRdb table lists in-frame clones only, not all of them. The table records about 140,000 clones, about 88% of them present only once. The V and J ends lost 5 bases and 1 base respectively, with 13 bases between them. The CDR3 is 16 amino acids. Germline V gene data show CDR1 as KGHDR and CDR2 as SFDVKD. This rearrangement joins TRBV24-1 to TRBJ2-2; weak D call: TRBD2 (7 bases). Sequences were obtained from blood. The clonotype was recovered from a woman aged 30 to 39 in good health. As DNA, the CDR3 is TGTGCCACCAGTGGTCGGGGGGCGTTGAACACCGGGGAGCTGTTTTTT. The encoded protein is CATSGRGALNTGELFF.